This TCR beta chain was profiled in a study of spatial heterogeneity in lung cancer. The V end lost 1 base, the J end lost 4 bases, and 6 bases lay between the germline ends. The CDR3 covers 13 residues. Germline CDR1 is SGHKS and CDR2 is YYEKEE (reference sequence). This clonotype was seen more than once but under ten times. Time point noted: sample taken at primary tumor resection. Whole RNA came from tumor, nontumor lung or frozen PBMC and was sequenced without being sorted. A total of around 76 untreated early-stage non-small cell lung cancer patients served as donors. MiXCR, applied by TCRdb to the 5' RACE reads, yields one record per CDR3 protein. The table includes around 87,000 distinct CDR3 sequences, approximately 12% detected once.

The chain carries TRBV5-5 and TRBJ1-5; the D is unclear. The sequences come from PBMCs, collected at surgery. This TCR was sampled from a male donor with early-stage non-small cell lung cancer. For the CDR3, the DNA is TGTGCCAGCAGCTTGACCGGGAATCAGCCCCAGCATTTT. It translates to CASSLTGNQPQHF.